The entry that follows covers one T cell receptor (beta chain) sequence. There are a few counts of this clone. Its specific antigen is unknown. No base quality information exists; no much larger clone differs at one position. The sample comes from a study of vaccination effects on CD4 cells after COVID-19 (dated by TCRdb to 2022 to 2024). Looking at the study overall: Across the study, the median time from the second dose to post-vaccine sampling was 72 days (range 14 to 241). In the study, cultures from other donors were sequenced using the Oncomine TCR Beta short-read assay on an Illumina iSeq 100. In both COVID-19 convalescent patients and infection-naive vaccine recipients, the study compared SARS-CoV-2 spike-specific CD4+ TCR repertoires from before mRNA vaccination with those from after it. A total of some eleven COVID-19 convalescent patients and a few SARS-CoV-2-naive healthy vaccine recipients were included in the full study. What the research found in general, with its limitations: In healthy vaccine recipients, vaccine-induced clones were almost all SARS-CoV-2 mono-reactive, with only 1 of 255 cross-reactive with common cold coronaviruses. Both infection-induced and vaccine-induced clones contracted markedly at late post-vaccination timepoints, which is consistent with waning T cell responses. The study was limited by a small number of convalescent patients, and early post-infection timepoints were lacking.

The ViraFEST assay stimulated PBMC with viral peptide pools and then used TCR sequencing to identify antigen-specific CD4+ T cell clonotypes by expansion. After approximately eleven days of culture, CD4+ T cells were isolated with the EasySep CD4+ T cell isolation kit. Each participant got two doses of an mRNA SARS-CoV-2 vaccine, either BNT162b2 or mRNA-1273. The absence of prior SARS-CoV-2 infection in healthy vaccine recipients was confirmed by negative nucleocapsid antibodies before and after vaccination. Some 2 million PBMC per well were cultured in IMDM with 5% human AB serum, roughly 10 IU/ml IL-2 and gentamicin, plus 10 ug/ml peptides. Half of the culture medium was replaced with fresh IL-2-containing medium on days 3 and 7. Unless noted otherwise, every peptide stimulation condition was cultured in triplicate wells. Using Ficoll-Paque Plus gradient centrifugation, PBMC were separated from whole blood and then either used fresh or cryopreserved at -140C. The overlapping peptide pools covered the spike proteins of SARS-CoV-2 as well as those of the common cold coronaviruses HCoV-NL63, HCoV-OC43 and HCoV-229E. The QIAamp micro DNA kit was used to extract genomic DNA from the cultured CD4+ T cells.

Trimmed from V: 0 bases; trimmed from J: 4 bases; junction bases lacking a gene match: 6. According to the germline V gene, CDR1 reads SGHRS and CDR2 reads YFSETQ. The CDR3 contains 15 residues, cysteine and phenylalanine counted. Left in the record is the CDR3 DNA by itself, 45 bases read in frame from the first base. Library method: the immunoSEQ multiplex PCR assay. DNA from the cultured and isolated CD4+ T cells underwent TCR beta CDR3 sequencing. As for the original processing: Non-productive TCR sequences were removed and reads were trimmed to the CDR3 region, keeping CDR3s of at least 7 amino acids. Antigen-specific clonotypes were identified with the MANAFEST web app by comparing expansion in peptide wells against reference cultures. To count as positive, a clone had to show expansion at FDR<0.05 compared with the reference and with all other wells, an odds ratio above 5, and a frequency above 0.1% in two replicate wells. A clonotype was defined as cross-reactive if the clonotype was significantly expanded both in SARS-CoV-2 spike wells and in at least one common cold coronavirus spike condition. Levenshtein distance calculated with the stringdist R package was used to assess CDR3 similarity, and unrooted trees were constructed with ape in R 3.6.1. The clones in this table, taken by TCRdb from immuneACCESS, are in-frame only. Not every clone is retained; where verified, under half of the shortfall comes from an unresolved V gene, and the cause of the rest is unknown. That table supplies the V and J calls and clone size; D and trimming were determined from the DNA. Recorded for this sample are tens of thousands of clones; approximately 79% of them occurred a single time. The biggest ten clones account for around 6.5% of the sample.

The sequence was collected from a human donor who received a COVID-19 vaccine. Some clones in this sample may be carry-over from other donors' samples. The chain links TRBV5-1 with TRBJ1-2, with 7 bases aligning to TRBD1. The sequencing used CD4+ T cells from PBMCs cultured with SARS-CoV-2 spike peptides, collected after COVID-19 vaccination. The meaning of the sample's cell subset or site label: SARS-CoV-2 spike overlapping peptide pool stimulation. In nucleotide form, the sequence is TGCGCCAGCAGCTTGGGGGACAGTTCGAGCTATGGCTACACCTTC. Its protein product is CASSLGDSSSYGYTF.